Presented here are 29 T cell receptor beta chains from one specimen sequenced in a study of cytomegalovirus exposure and HLA in healthy donors. The PCR made use of 60 Vbeta and 13 Jbeta primers. The repertoire was sequenced with immunoSEQ multiplex PCR; TCRdb's copy has only in-frame clones and lacks some. This sample has some 160,000 clones; almost 80% occur once, and the top ten carry less than 2%. Sequencing was carried out using PBMCs. These receptors all come from a woman between 25 and 40 years old in good health and CMV-seronegative.

This sequence joins TRBV15 and TRBJ1-5; D possibly corresponds to TRBD1 (6 bases). This CDR3 spans 16 amino acids. Germline V gene sequence: CDR1 LNHNV, CDR2 YYDKDF (reference sequence). Between the trimmed V and J ends, which lost 8 bases and 4 bases, there was a span of 21 bases. The CDR3: CATSRGGWSGNQPQHF. The CDR3 DNA follows: TGTGCCACCTCGAGGGGGGGCTGGTCGGGGAATCAGCCCCAGCATTTT. Combining the CDR3 with reference TRBV15 and TRBJ1-5 gives the whole variable domain DAMVIQNPRYQVTQFGKPVTLSCSQTLNHNVMYWYQQKSSQAPKLLFHYYDKDFNNEADTPDNFQSRRPNTSFCFLDIRSPGLGDTAMYLCATSRGGWSGNQPQHFGDGTRLSIL.

This clone was seen a few times. The V and J genes are TRBV4-1 and TRBJ2-7, with 12 bases identical to TRBD2. CDR1 is MGHRA and CDR2 is YSYEKL in the germline V gene. The junction had 2 bases not matched to a gene; V was cut back by 1 base and J by 4 bases. The CDR3 is made up of 15 amino acids. The CDR3: CASSQALAGGYEQYF. In DNA, the CDR3 is TGCGCCAGCAGCCAAGCACTAGCGGGGGGATACGAGCAGTACTTC.

CDR3 sequence reads: CASSLGQATNEKLFF. CDR3 nucleotide sequence: TGTGCCAGCAGCTTAGGACAGGCAACTAATGAAAAACTGTTTTTT. The rearrangement links TRBV5-4 to TRBJ1-4, with 7 positions matching TRBD1. Trimming cost V 2 bases and J 0 bases; bases outside gene matches: 1. Per the germline V gene, CDR1 is SGHNT and CDR2 is YYREEE (reference sequence). The CDR3 consists of 15 residues.

The V call is TRBV7-9, the J call TRBJ1-2; D ambiguous. The CDR3 has 16 residues. From germline, CDR1 is SEHNR and CDR2 FQNEAQ (reference sequence). Deletions cut 0 bases from V and 2 bases from J, with 13 bases between. In nucleotides, the CDR3 is TGTGCCAGCAGCTTAGCAGGCACAGAACAAAACTATGGCTACACCTTC. Its protein is CASSLAGTEQNYGYTF.

This clone was observed once. This sequence joins TRBV4-1 and TRBJ2-3; D is possibly TRBD1 (5 bases). Deletions cut 2 bases from V and 6 bases from J, with 15 bases between. The CDR3 length is 15 residues. In germline, CDR1 is MGHRA, CDR2 YSYEKL. As DNA, the CDR3 is TGCGCCAGCAGCCAAAGGGCAGGGTCAGGGGATACGCAGTATTTT. Protein: CASSQRAGSGDTQYF.

The chain joins TRBV28 to TRBJ2-2, with D perhaps TRBD2 (7 bases). With 7 bases removed from V and 3 bases from J, the gap between germline ends came to 12 bases. Germline V CDR1 and CDR2: MDHEN, SYDVKM. The CDR3 loop spans 14 amino acids. In DNA form, the CDR3 reads TGTGCCAGCAAGTGGGGGGGCGACACCGGGGAGCTGTTTTTT. It is translated as CASKWGGDTGELFF. The variable domain in full, completed from reference TRBV28 and TRBJ2-2, reads DVKVTQSSRYLVKRTGEKVFLECVQDMDHENMFWYRQDPGLGLRLIYFSYDVKMKEKGDIPEGYSVSREKKERFSLILESASTNQTSMYLCASKWGGDTGELFFGEGSRLTVL.

This chain connects TRBV19 to TRBJ2-5, with D possibly matching TRBD1 (6 bases). The CDR3 is 14 amino acids. V shed 7 bases and J shed 5 bases, with 17 bases lying between them. Germline values: CDR1 LNHDA, CDR2 SQIVND (reference sequence). In nucleotides, the CDR3 is TGTGCCAGTAAGGGGGATTTGGGAAGGGAGACCCAGTACTTC. It is translated as CASKGDLGRETQYF.

The chain joins TRBV27 to TRBJ1-1; TRBD1 matches 8 bases. V was pared by 6 bases and J by 1 base, with 4 bases of the junction left unmatched. The germline gives CDR1 MNHEY, CDR2 SMNVEV (reference sequence). The CDR3 is 14 amino acids. Here the CDR3 DNA reads TGTGCCAGCAGCCAAGACAGGGGGAACACTGAAGCTTTCTTT. It specifies CASSQDRGNTEAFF.

DNA for the CDR3: TGTGCCAGCAGCCCGCAGCAAGAGACCCAGTACTTC. Translated, it gives CASSPQQETQYF. The V and J genes are TRBV7-2 and TRBJ2-5; D gene unclear. V gave up 5 bases and J gave up 2 bases, with 6 bases separating them. Germline CDR1 reads SGHTA; CDR2 reads FQGNSA. The CDR3 is 12 residues long. Looking up the rest from reference TRBV7-2 and TRBJ2-5 gives the full variable domain: GAGVSQSPSNKVTEKGKDVELRCDPISGHTALYWYRQSLGQGLEFLIYFQGNSAPDKSGLPSDRFSAERTGGSVSTLTIQRTQQEDSAVYLCASSPQQETQYFGPGTRLLVL.

Details on this clone: Other DNA sequences in the same sample also yield this CDR3. The chain uses TRBV29-1 and TRBJ2-3; 11 positions match TRBD2. The length of the CDR3 is 14 residues. The germline CDR1 and CDR2 sequences are SQVTM and ANQGSEA. With 3 bases clipped from V and 1 base from J, the junction kept 0 bases outside the gene matches. For the CDR3, the DNA is TGCAGCGTTGAGACTAGCGGGGGCACAGATACGCAGTATTTT. This gives the protein CSVETSGGTDTQYF.

The chain is built from TRBV9 and TRBJ1-2, with D possibly being TRBD1 (5 bases). This CDR3 is 15 amino acids long. V lost 3 bases to trimming and J lost 6 bases, with 18 bases between them. Germline V gene lookup returns CDR1 SGDLS and CDR2 YYNGEE. CDR3 protein: CASSAPGRDLNGYTF. The CDR3 DNA reads TGTGCCAGCAGCGCGCCCGGGAGGGACCTCAATGGCTACACCTTC.

The J gene is TRBJ1-3, the V gene TRBV15, with 9 bases aligning to TRBD1. After removal of 9 bases from V and 4 bases from J, the junction contained 4 bases not matched to a gene. Germline values: CDR1 LNHNV, CDR2 YYDKDF (reference sequence). This CDR3 has 13 amino acids. Here the CDR3 reads CATRQGGGNTIYF. DNA of the CDR3: TGTGCCACGAGACAGGGGGGCGGAAACACCATATATTTT.

The table lists this clone with a count of one. The genes are TRBV6-1 and TRBJ1-5; 7 positions agree with TRBD1. Germline CDR1 MNHNS, CDR2 SASEGT. The CDR3 length is 12 residues. V was clipped by 7 bases and J by 6 bases; unmatched bases: 3. The CDR3 loop is CASKGAAQPQHF. CDR3 DNA sequence: TGTGCCAGCAAGGGGGCAGCTCAGCCCCAGCATTTT.

This CDR3 reads CASRAGGEQFF. CDR3 nucleotides: TGTGCCAGCAGAGCGGGGGGCGAGCAGTTCTTC. The gene calls are TRBV9 and TRBJ2-1; TRBD2 agrees at 9 bases. V dropped 5 bases and J dropped 10; count of bases not matched to a gene: 1. Germline V gene lookup returns CDR1 SGDLS and CDR2 YYNGEE. The CDR3 covers 11 residues.

This clone was detected once. This rearrangement joins TRBV6-1 to TRBJ1-4; 8 bases map to TRBD1. The CDR3 consists of 14 residues. Germline V gives CDR1 MNHNS, CDR2 SASEGT. With 6 bases clipped from V and 7 bases from J, the junction kept 7 bases outside the gene matches. As DNA, the CDR3 is TGTGCCAGCAGACAGGGGGGAGCTGGTGAAAAACTGTTTTTT. This encodes CASRQGGAGEKLFF.

The rearrangement joins TRBV4-2 to TRBJ1-2; D perhaps matches TRBD1 (5 bases). Germline lookup yields CDR1 LGHNA and CDR2 YNFKEQ. This CDR3 has 15 amino acids. Trimming cost V 1 base and J 9 bases, with 18 bases left between them. CDR3 nucleotide sequence: TGTGCCAGCAGCCAAGTAGATCGTGAGGAGGGACGCTACACCTTC. This translates into CASSQVDREEGRYTF.

This clone appeared a few times. The J gene is TRBJ2-7, the V gene TRBV6-1; weak D call: TRBD1 (6 bases). V lost 10 bases and J 3 bases, leaving 19 bases between the germline ends. This CDR3 contains 14 residues. CDR1 MNHNS and CDR2 SASEGT come from the germline V gene. CDR3 in amino acids: CATRTGWAIYEQYF. As DNA, the CDR3 is TGTGCCACCAGAACAGGGTGGGCGATCTACGAGCAGTACTTC.

The chain employs TRBV15 and TRBJ2-7; 11 bases agree with TRBD2. The CDR3 is 18 amino acids. The germline gives CDR1 LNHNV, CDR2 YYDKDF (reference sequence). The junction had 8 bases not matched to a gene; V was cut back by 0 bases and J by 1 base. The CDR3 here is CATSREAATSGGSYEQYF. CDR3 bases: TGTGCCACCAGCAGAGAGGCGGCCACTAGCGGGGGTTCCTACGAGCAGTACTTC.

As to this clone: Other nucleotide sequences in the sample specify the same CDR3. The chain carries TRBV18 and TRBJ1-1; 7 bases map to TRBD1. The CDR3 runs 14 residues. Germline CDR1 is KGHSH and CDR2 is LQKENI. J was trimmed by 0 bases and V by 3 bases; bases with no gene match: 1. The CDR3 loop is CASSPGQMNTEAFF. The CDR3 DNA reads TGTGCCAGCTCACCGGGACAGATGAACACTGAAGCTTTCTTT. The whole variable domain, remainder taken from reference TRBV18 and TRBJ1-1, is NAGVMQNPRHLVRRRGQEARLRCSPMKGHSHVYWYRQLPEEGLKFMVYLQKENIIDESGMPKERFSAEFPKEGPSILRIQQVVRGDSAAYFCASSPGQMNTEAFFGQGTRLTVV.

The rearrangement uses TRBV4-1 and TRBJ2-5, with D maybe TRBD1 (5 bases). The germline gives CDR1 MGHRA, CDR2 YSYEKL. This CDR3 contains 14 residues. V was clipped by 4 bases and J by 2 bases, with 11 bases between them. This CDR3 is CASSPRQSQETQYF. As DNA, the CDR3 is TGCGCCAGCAGCCCAAGACAGAGTCAAGAGACCCAGTACTTC.

J is TRBJ2-6 and V is TRBV13, with D hard to call. This CDR3 is 15 amino acids long. The V end lost 3 bases, the J end lost 0 bases, and 6 bases lay between the germline ends. Per germline, CDR1 PRHDT and CDR2 FYEKMQ (reference sequence). The DNA for the CDR3 is TGTGCCAGCAGCTTTTCTACCTCTGGGGCCAACGTCCTGACTTTC. Translation gives CASSFSTSGANVLTF.

This chain links TRBV5-4 with TRBJ2-1; 9 bases agree with TRBD2. In germline, CDR1 is SGHNT, CDR2 YYREEE (reference sequence). V shed 0 bases and J 6 bases; nucleotides not matched to a gene: 4. CDR3 length equals 15 residues. CDR3 coding DNA: TGTGCCAGCAGCTTGGAGGCGGGGGGGGTCAATGAGCAGTTCTTC. Amino acids: CASSLEAGGVNEQFF.

This clone appeared a few times. The genes are TRBV10-1 and TRBJ2-5, with D perhaps TRBD2 (5 bases). V was pared by 0 bases and J by 5 bases, with 10 bases between. CDR1 WNHNN and CDR2 SYGVQD come from the germline V gene (reference sequence). The CDR3 has 14 residues. CDR3 in amino acids: CASSESCGSETQYF. CDR3 DNA: TGCGCCAGCAGTGAGTCGTGCGGGTCCGAGACCCAGTACTTC.

The sample holds one count of this clone. This sequence joins TRBV28 and TRBJ2-3; TRBD1 aligns across 8 bases. Germline lookup yields CDR1 MDHEN and CDR2 SYDVKM. The CDR3 totals 16 residues. Trimming cost V 5 bases and J 3 bases; bases outside gene matches: 10. The CDR3, as DNA: TGTGCCAGCAGTGCCCCGGGACAGGTACTAACAGATACGCAGTATTTT. Translating it yields CASSAPGQVLTDTQYF.

This clone was seen once. The chain carries TRBV2 and TRBJ1-2; 8 bases are shared with TRBD1. Germline V gene data show CDR1 as SNHLY and CDR2 as FYNNEI. The CDR3 is made up of 13 amino acids. V gave up 7 bases and J gave up 7 bases; unmatched junction bases: 8. This CDR3 is CASIAGGGGGYTF. Written as DNA, the CDR3 is TGTGCCAGCATTGCAGGGGGCGGTGGTGGCTACACCTTC.

The chain employs TRBV5-4 and TRBJ2-3; TRBD2 agrees at 10 bases. Germline CDR1 is SGHNT and CDR2 is YYREEE (reference sequence). This CDR3 comprises 16 residues. V lost 0 bases to trimming and J lost 3 bases; unmatched junction nucleotides: 4. In DNA form, the CDR3 reads TGTGCCAGCAGCTTGGCCCCAGCGGGGGGGACAGATACGCAGTATTTT. This codes for CASSLAPAGGTDTQYF.

The chain links TRBV19 to TRBJ2-1, with 8 bases identical to TRBD1. Germline V gene data show CDR1 as LNHDA and CDR2 as SQIVND (reference sequence). This CDR3 contains 16 residues. With V trimmed by 4 bases and J by 8 bases, 13 bases remained unmatched. The CDR3 protein is CASSKGQGEGKDEQFF. The DNA for the CDR3 is TGTGCCAGTAGTAAAGGACAGGGAGAGGGCAAGGATGAGCAGTTCTTC.

By share, this clone counts as medium-sized. This chain links TRBV7-8 with TRBJ1-2; no reliable D call. Trimming took off 4 bases at V and 3 bases at J, with 6 bases between the two ends. CDR3 length: 12 residues. Germline CDR1 reads SGHVS; CDR2 reads FQNEAQ. This chain's CDR3 is CASSSQDYGYTF. The DNA of the CDR3 is TGTGCCAGCAGCTCCCAGGACTATGGCTACACCTTC.

This rearrangement joins TRBV5-1 to TRBJ1-2; D is uncertain. The germline CDR1 and CDR2 sequences are SGHRS and YFSETQ. The V and J ends lost 2 bases and 4 bases respectively, with 9 bases between them. The CDR3 spans 13 residues. CDR3 coding DNA: TGCGCCAGCAGCTTTGAGACAACCTATGGCTACACCTTC. Translation: CASSFETTYGYTF.